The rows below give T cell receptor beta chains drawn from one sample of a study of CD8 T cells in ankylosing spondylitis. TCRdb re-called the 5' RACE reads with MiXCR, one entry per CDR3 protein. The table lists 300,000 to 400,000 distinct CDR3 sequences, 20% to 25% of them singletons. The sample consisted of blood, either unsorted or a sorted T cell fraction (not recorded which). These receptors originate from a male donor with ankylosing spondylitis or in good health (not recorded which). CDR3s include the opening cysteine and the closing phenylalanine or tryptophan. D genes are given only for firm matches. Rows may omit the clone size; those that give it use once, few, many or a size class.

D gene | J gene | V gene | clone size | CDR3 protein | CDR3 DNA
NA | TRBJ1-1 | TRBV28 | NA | CASSLMSLGTEAFF | TGTGCCAGCAGTTTAATGAGTCTAGGCACTGAAGCTTTCTTT
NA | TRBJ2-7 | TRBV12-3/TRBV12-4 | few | CASSFRHSYEQYF | TGTGCCAGCAGTTTTCGACACAGCTACGAGCAGTACTTC
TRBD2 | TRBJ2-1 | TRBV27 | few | CASSLVAGDNEQFF | TGTGCCAGCAGCCTCGTAGCGGGGGACAATGAGCAGTTCTTC
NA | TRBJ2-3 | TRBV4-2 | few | CASSTQAPSPTDTQYF | TGTGCCAGCAGCACCCAGGCCCCGTCACCTACAGATACGCAGTATTTT
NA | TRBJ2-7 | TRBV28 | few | CASSLLHKYEQYF | TGTGCCAGCAGTTTACTACACAAGTACGAGCAGTACTTC
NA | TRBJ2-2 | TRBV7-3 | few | CASSPQLGVGWELFF | TGTGCCAGCAGCCCCCAGTTAGGGGTCGGGTGGGAGCTGTTTTTT
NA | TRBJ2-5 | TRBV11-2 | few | CASSLSSGQETQYF | TGTGCCAGCAGCTTATCCTCTGGCCAAGAGACCCAGTACTTC
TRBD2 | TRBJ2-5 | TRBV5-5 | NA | CASSLAGAGVRETQYF | TGTGCCAGCAGCTTGGCCGGTGCGGGAGTCAGAGAGACCCAGTACTTC
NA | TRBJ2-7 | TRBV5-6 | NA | CASSPQGVSYEQYF | TGTGCCAGCAGCCCACAGGGTGTCTCATACGAGCAGTACTTC
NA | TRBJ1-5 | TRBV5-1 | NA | CASSLKVQPQHF | TGCGCCAGCAGCCTGAAGGTTCAGCCCCAGCATTTT
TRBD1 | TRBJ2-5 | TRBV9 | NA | CASSAHRGTGETQYF | TGTGCCAGCAGCGCCCACAGGGGTACGGGAGAGACCCAGTACTTC
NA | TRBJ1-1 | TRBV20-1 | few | CSATPGEAFF | TGCAGTGCTACCCCGGGTGAAGCTTTCTTT
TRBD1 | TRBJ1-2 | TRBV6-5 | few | CASSPDRGDYTF | TGTGCCAGCAGTCCGGACAGGGGGGACTACACCTTC
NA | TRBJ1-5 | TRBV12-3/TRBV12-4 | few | CASSPSDSPYYQPQHF | TGTGCCAGCAGCCCTAGTGACAGCCCGTATTATCAGCCCCAGCATTTT
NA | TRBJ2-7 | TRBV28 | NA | CASSRGGEKYF | TGTGCCAGCAGTCGAGGCGGGGAAAAGTACTTC
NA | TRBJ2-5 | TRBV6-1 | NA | CASSNQMSYQETQYF | TGTGCCAGCAGCAATCAGATGTCGTACCAAGAGACCCAGTACTTC
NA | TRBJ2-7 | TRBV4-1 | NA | CASSHLAGSSYEQYF | TGCGCCAGCAGCCATCTGGCAGGGAGCTCCTACGAGCAGTACTTC
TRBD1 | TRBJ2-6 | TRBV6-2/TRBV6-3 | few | CASSPTGSGANVLTF | TGTGCCAGCAGTCCGACAGGGTCTGGGGCCAACGTCCTGACTTTC
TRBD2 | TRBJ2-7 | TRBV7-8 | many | CASSLVGGGGTTSYEQYF | TGTGCCAGCAGCTTAGTGGGGGGGGGAGGGACCACAAGTTACGAGCAGTACTTC
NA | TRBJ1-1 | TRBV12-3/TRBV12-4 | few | CASSLDGAGTEAFF | TGTGCCAGCAGCCTAGACGGGGCGGGTACTGAAGCTTTCTTT
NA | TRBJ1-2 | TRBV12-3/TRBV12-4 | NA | CASSLAGIYGYTF | TGTGCCAGCAGTTTGGCGGGAATCTATGGCTACACCTTC
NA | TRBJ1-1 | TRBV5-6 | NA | CASSFSTGTEAFF | TGTGCCAGCAGCTTTTCGACCGGGACTGAAGCTTTCTTT
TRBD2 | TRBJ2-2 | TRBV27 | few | CASSIDAGGRTGELFF | TGTGCCAGCAGTATCGATGCGGGGGGGCGCACCGGGGAGCTGTTTTTT
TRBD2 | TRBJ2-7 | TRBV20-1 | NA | CSARGQRGTYEQYF | TGCAGTGCTAGAGGCCAGCGGGGAACCTACGAGCAGTACTTC
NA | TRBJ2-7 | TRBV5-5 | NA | CASSPPPGATYEQYF | TGTGCCAGCAGCCCCCCGCCCGGGGCTACCTACGAGCAGTACTTC
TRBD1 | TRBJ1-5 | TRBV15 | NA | CATSRQGAKNQPQHF | TGTGCCACCAGTAGACAGGGGGCAAAGAATCAGCCCCAGCATTTT
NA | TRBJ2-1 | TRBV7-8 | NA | CASSPTRNEQFF | TGTGCCAGCAGCCCAACGAGGAATGAGCAGTTCTTC
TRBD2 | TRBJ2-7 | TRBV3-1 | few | CASSGTSQSSYEQYF | TGTGCCAGCAGCGGGACTAGCCAAAGCTCCTACGAGCAGTACTTC
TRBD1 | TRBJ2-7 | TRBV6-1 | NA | CASSEGQGVTYEQYF | TGTGCCAGCAGTGAAGGCCAGGGGGTAACCTACGAGCAGTACTTC
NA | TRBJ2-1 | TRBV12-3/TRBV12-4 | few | CASSLPFSDRRGQFF | TGTGCCAGCAGTTTACCCTTCTCGGACAGACGTGGGCAGTTCTTC
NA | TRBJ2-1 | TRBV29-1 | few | CSVTQSGASYNEQFF | TGCAGCGTTACTCAGTCGGGCGCCTCCTACAATGAGCAGTTCTTC
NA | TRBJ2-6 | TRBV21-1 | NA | CASSKAFKSNRAPSGANVLTF | TGTGCCAGCAGCAAAGCTTTTAAATCTAACAGGGCCCCCTCTGGGGCCAACGTCCTGACTTTC
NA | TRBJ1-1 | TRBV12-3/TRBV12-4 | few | CASSLRGRTEAFF | TGTGCCAGCAGTTTACGGGGTCGCACTGAAGCTTTCTTT
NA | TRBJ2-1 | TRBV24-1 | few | CATSDPSAGEQFF | TGTGCCACCAGTGATCCGTCTGCGGGTGAGCAGTTCTTC